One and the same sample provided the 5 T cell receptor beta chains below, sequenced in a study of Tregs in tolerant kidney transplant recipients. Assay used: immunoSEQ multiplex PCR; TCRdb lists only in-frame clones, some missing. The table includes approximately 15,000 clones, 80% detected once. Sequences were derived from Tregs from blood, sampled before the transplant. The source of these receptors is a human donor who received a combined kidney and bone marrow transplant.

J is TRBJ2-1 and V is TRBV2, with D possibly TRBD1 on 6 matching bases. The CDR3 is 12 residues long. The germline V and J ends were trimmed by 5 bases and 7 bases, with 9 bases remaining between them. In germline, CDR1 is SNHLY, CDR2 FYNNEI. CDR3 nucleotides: TGTGCCAGCAGTTCACAGGGAAATGAGCAGTTCTTC. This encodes CASSSQGNEQFF. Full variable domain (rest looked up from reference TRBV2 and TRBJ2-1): EPEVTQTPSHQVTQMGQEVILRCVPISNHLYFYWYRQILGQKVEFLVSFYNNEISEKSEIFDDQFSVERPDGSNFTLKIRSTKLEDSAMYFCASSSQGNEQFFGPGTRLTVL.

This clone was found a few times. CDR3 in amino acids: CASSNRGHEQYF. The CDR3 coding sequence is TGTGCCAGTAGTAATAGGGGCCACGAGCAGTACTTC. The chain joins TRBV19 to TRBJ2-7; TRBD1 is a possible D gene (5 bases). This CDR3 contains 12 residues. V was cut by 4 bases and J by 5 bases, with 9 bases left in between. The V gene's germline CDR1 is LNHDA and CDR2 SQIVND (reference sequence).

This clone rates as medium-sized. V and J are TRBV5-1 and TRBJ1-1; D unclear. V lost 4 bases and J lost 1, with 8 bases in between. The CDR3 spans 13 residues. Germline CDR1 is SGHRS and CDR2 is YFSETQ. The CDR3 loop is CASSAGRNTEAFF. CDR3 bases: TGCGCCAGCAGCGCCGGGAGGAACACTGAAGCTTTCTTT.

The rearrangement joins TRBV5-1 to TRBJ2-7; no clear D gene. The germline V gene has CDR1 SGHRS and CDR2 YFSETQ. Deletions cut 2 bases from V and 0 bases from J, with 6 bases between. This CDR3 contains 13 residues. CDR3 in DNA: TGCGCCAGCAGCTTCCGGGTCTCCTACGAGCAGTACTTC. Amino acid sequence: CASSFRVSYEQYF.

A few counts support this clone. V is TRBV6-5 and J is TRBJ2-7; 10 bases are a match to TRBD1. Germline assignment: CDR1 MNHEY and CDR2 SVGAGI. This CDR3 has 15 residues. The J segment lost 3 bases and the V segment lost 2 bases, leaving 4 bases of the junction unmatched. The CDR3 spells CASSYRQGAVYEQYF. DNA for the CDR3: TGTGCCAGCAGTTACCGACAGGGGGCTGTCTACGAGCAGTACTTC.